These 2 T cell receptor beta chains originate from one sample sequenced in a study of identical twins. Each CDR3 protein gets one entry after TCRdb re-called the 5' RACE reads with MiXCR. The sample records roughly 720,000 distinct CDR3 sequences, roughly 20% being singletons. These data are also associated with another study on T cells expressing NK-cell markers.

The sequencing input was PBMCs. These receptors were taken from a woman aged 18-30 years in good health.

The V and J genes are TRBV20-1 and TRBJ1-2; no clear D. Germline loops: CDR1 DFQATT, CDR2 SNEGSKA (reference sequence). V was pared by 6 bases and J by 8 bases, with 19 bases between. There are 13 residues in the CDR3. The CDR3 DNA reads TGCAGTGCGTTCCTCCGGGGTTTAGGAGGCTACACCTTC. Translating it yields CSAFLRGLGGYTF.

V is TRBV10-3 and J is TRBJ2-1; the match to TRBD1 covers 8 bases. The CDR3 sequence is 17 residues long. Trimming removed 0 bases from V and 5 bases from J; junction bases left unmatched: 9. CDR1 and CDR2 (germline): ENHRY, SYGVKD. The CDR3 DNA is TGTGCCATCAGTGAGTCCGGATTCAGGGGGCGCAACAATGAGCAGTTCTTC. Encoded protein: CAISESGFRGRNNEQFF.